Described below is a single T cell receptor beta chain sequence and its context. The germline V gene has CDR1 KGHSH and CDR2 LQKENI. The length of the CDR3 is 15 residues. With V trimmed by 3 bases and J by 1 base, 3 bases remained unmatched. This record comes from a study of blood T cell repertoires in COVID-19. Study context: The United States, Italy and Spain provided the acute and convalescent COVID-19 samples. Sources were T cells, B-cell-depleted T cells, or PBMCs; the material itself was cDNA or gDNA.

Per the original data handling: Nucleated cell counts were estimated from reference gene primer amplification. The data were produced by immunoSEQ multiplex PCR, yet TCRdb's version contains in-frame clones alone and is incomplete. V, J and clone size are taken as reported in that table, and D and trimming were inferred from the DNA itself. This table has about 73,000 clones, 82% appearing once. This TCR came from a woman aged 60-75 years with acute or convalescent COVID-19. Sequencing was performed on peripheral blood. The chain uses TRBV18 and TRBJ1-1; 9 bases are shared with TRBD1. Here the CDR3 reads CASSPRDRANTEAFF. CDR3 bases: TGTGCCAGCTCACCCCGGGACAGGGCGAACACTGAAGCTTTCTTT.